This T cell receptor beta chain came from a study of blood T cell repertoires in COVID-19. As for the study in general: The United States, Italy and Spain provided the acute and convalescent COVID-19 samples. T cells, B-cell-depleted T cells, or PBMCs supplied cDNA or gDNA.

CDR3 size: 16 residues. V was cut by 3 bases and J by 5 bases, with 17 bases left in between. The germline CDR1 and CDR2 sequences are MGHRA and YSYEKL. Either two negative PCRs, clearance, or symptom resolution qualified Cohort 3 donors as recovered. Data came from immunoSEQ multiplex PCR; TCRdb stores just in-frame clones and leaves some out. The table shows about 140,000 clones, with nearly 80% occurring only once. This sequence joins TRBV4-1 and TRBJ2-1, with no clear D. Sequencing was done on a sample of PBMCs or T cells enriched from blood (not recorded which). The TCR originated in a woman aged 45-60 years who had recovered from COVID-19. For the CDR3, the DNA is TGCGCCAGCAGCCACCAACGCACCCGAGTCGACAATGAGCAGTTCTTC. Its protein is CASSHQRTRVDNEQFF.